This T cell receptor beta chain was captured by sequencing in a study of shared clonotypes between healthy human individuals. Study context: There were three CD4 naive, three CD4 memory, two CD8 naive and one CD8 memory plates per donor. Study observations and caveats: In a few donors, about 5% of naive CD4 clonotypes appeared in common. Naive subsets generally had larger estimated richness than memory subsets.

A CD45RA+ naive subset and a CD45RA-negative memory subset were split from CD4+ cells. Only in-frame clones appear in the TCRdb table, and some are missing; sequencing was by immunoSEQ multiplex PCR. The profile shows 850,000 to 1,200,000 clones, around 74% of them singletons. The CDR3 contains 14 residues. With 4 bases clipped from V and 5 bases from J, the junction kept 3 bases outside the gene matches. Germline CDR1 reads SNHLY; CDR2 reads FYNNEI. Regarding this clone: Its antigen is currently unknown.

The chain recombines TRBV2 with TRBJ2-3, with 10 bases fitting TRBD2. The clonotype comes from a young man in good health. Material: memory CD4+ T cells sorted from blood. As to subset: CD45RA-negative fraction. The CDR3 is CASSASGGEDTQYF. As DNA, the CDR3 is TGTGCCAGCAGTGCCAGCGGGGGGGAAGATACGCAGTATTTT.